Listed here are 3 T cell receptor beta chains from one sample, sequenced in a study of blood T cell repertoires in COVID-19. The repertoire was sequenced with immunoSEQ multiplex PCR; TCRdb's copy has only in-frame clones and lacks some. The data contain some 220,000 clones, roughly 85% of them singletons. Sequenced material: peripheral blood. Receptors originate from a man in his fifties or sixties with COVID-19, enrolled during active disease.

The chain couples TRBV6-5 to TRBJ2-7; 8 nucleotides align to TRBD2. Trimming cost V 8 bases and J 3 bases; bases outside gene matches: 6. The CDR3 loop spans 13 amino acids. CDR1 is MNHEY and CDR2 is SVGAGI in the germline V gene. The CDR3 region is CASARGGNYEQYF. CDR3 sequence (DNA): TGTGCCAGCGCCCGGGGGGGCAACTACGAGCAGTACTTC.

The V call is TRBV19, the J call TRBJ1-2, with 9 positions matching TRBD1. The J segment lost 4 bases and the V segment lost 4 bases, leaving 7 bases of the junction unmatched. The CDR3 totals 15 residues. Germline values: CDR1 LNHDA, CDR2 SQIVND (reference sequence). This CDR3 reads CASSTRQGGSYGYTF. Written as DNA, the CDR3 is TGTGCCAGTAGTACCCGACAGGGGGGGAGCTATGGCTACACCTTC.

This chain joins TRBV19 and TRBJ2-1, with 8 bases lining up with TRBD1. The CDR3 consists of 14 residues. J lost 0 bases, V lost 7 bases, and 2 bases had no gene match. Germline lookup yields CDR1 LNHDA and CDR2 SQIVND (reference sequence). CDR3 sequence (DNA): TGTGCCAGTAATGGACAGGGCTCCTACAATGAGCAGTTCTTC. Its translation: CASNGQGSYNEQFF.